This paragraph covers one T cell receptor (beta chain) sequence. Its specificity is unknown. This specimen belongs to a study of Ad26.COV2.S vaccination and SARS-CoV-2 variants. Generated by immunoSEQ multiplex PCR, the TCRdb table keeps only in-frame clones and is missing some. The data hold about 440,000 clones, with about 90% observed a single time. Germline V gives CDR1 SGHAT, CDR2 FQNNGV. This CDR3 region has 14 residues. V was clipped by 2 bases and J by 3 bases, with 10 bases between them. Findings and limits, study-wide: The TCR-based breadth and depth measures might underestimate overall T cell responses.

The treatment is: roughly 18 received Ad26.COV2.S at low or high dose, single or two shots; 5 received placebo; per-sample allocation not given. Samples came from day 63 after the first vaccine or placebo injection. Based in Boston, the donor was an adult of 18-55 years. The chain is built from TRBV11-2 and TRBJ1-1; D is unclear. The starting material was peripheral blood, obtained in a trial of Ad26.COV2.S vaccine versus placebo. This receptor was obtained from a person aged 18-65 years who received the Ad26.COV2.S COVID-19 vaccine or a placebo. The CDR3 nucleotides are TGTGCCAGCAGCTTAACTGTACCGGACACTGAAGCTTTCTTT. Its translation is CASSLTVPDTEAFF.